A selection of T cell receptor beta chains follows, all from one sample in a study of human T cells and chemical hapten exposure. One entry per CDR3 protein results from TCRdb running MiXCR on the RACE reads. The profile covers under 200,000 distinct CDR3 sequences, with 25% to 30% appearing a single time and about 2.8% taken by the ten largest. The sample was whole blood, taken in connection with sensitization to the hapten diphenylcyclopropenone (DPC). These receptors were obtained from a woman under 40 with alopecia areata. Some clones in this sample may be carry-over from other donors' samples. CDR3s include the opening cysteine and the closing phenylalanine or tryptophan. The D gene is left open where the match is weak. Rows give clone size only sometimes, using once, few, many, or a class for an expanded clone.

TRBD2 few TRBJ2-1 TRBV5-1 TGCGCCAGCAGCTTGGTAGGTGCGGGAGTCGCTTCCTACAATGAGCAGTTCTTC CASSLVGAGVASYNEQFF
TRBD2 few TRBJ2-1 TRBV10-3 TGTGCCATCAGTGATACGGGGACTAGCGGGACGAATGAGCAGTTCTTC CAISDTGTSGTNEQFF
- few TRBJ1-1 TRBV2 TGTGCCAGCAGTGTCAGGGTCTACAGTCAAGCTTTCTTT CASSVRVYSQAFF
TRBD1 - TRBJ1-6 TRBV4-1 TGCGCCAGCAGCCAAGATCCGGGACAGGGGTTAAGCTCCTATAATTCACCCCTCCACTTT CASSQDPGQGLSSYNSPLHF
- - TRBJ2-3 TRBV29-1 TGCAGCGTTGAAGAGACTAGCACAGATACGCAGTATTTT CSVEETSTDTQYF
TRBD2 few TRBJ2-3 TRBV20-1 TGCAGTGCTATTAGCGGGGGGTTCGGAGATACGCAGTATTTT CSAISGGFGDTQYF
- - TRBJ1-1 TRBV20-1 TGCAGTGCTACCGGACGGCTCAACACTGAAGCTTTCTTT CSATGRLNTEAFF
- - TRBJ2-7 TRBV10-3 TGTGCCATCAGTGTTGGCAGGGGCAGTTGGGAGCAGTACTTC CAISVGRGSWEQYF
- - TRBJ2-5 TRBV24-1 TGTGCCACCGAGTACCAAGAGACCCAGTACTTC CATEYQETQYF
TRBD2 - TRBJ2-7 TRBV20-1 TGCAGTGCTAGAGCGGATGGACTAGCGGGAAGGAGCTCCTACGAGCAGTACTTC CSARADGLAGRSSYEQYF
- few TRBJ1-1 TRBV20-1 TGCAGCATGAACACTGAAGCTTTCTTT CSMNTEAFF
TRBD1 - TRBJ2-2 TRBV10-3 TGTGCCATCAGCTCAGGGACAGGAGGCACCACCGGGGAGCTGTTTTTT CAISSGTGGTTGELFF
- - TRBJ2-5 TRBV19 TGTGCCAGTAGGAAGGGACTCCAAGAGACCCAGTACTTC CASRKGLQETQYF
- - TRBJ1-2 TRBV4-1 TGCGCCAGCAGCCAAGAAAGGTTGACCGCGAACTATGGCTACACCTTC CASSQERLTANYGYTF
- - TRBJ2-5 TRBV10-3 TGTGCCATCGGTGAATGGGGCCGGTCAGAGACCCAGTACTTC CAIGEWGRSETQYF
- - TRBJ2-6 TRBV28 TGTGCCAGCGAGGGACGGGGGAGCTCTGGGGCCAACGTCCTGACTTTC CASEGRGSSGANVLTF
- - TRBJ2-2 TRBV7-2 TGTGCCAGCAGCTTAGTAGTACCCGGGGAGCTGTTTTTT CASSLVVPGELFF
- few TRBJ2-7 TRBV29-1 TGCAGCGCCGGAACCGGCGGGGTCAGTTACGAGCAGTACTTC CSAGTGGVSYEQYF
TRBD2 - TRBJ2-1 TRBV11-1 TGTGCCAGCAGCTTTCAAGCGGGGTCGGATGAGCAGTTCTTC CASSFQAGSDEQFF
- few TRBJ1-1 TRBV7-2 TGTGCCAGCAGCTTAGTTATTCTCCGGCAGGGCGACACTGAAGCTTTCTTT CASSLVILRQGDTEAFF
- - TRBJ1-2 TRBV5-1 TGCGCCAGCAGCTTTACAAGGCGGAACTATGGCTACACCTTC CASSFTRRNYGYTF
- - TRBJ2-3 TRBV5-4 TGTGCCAGCAGCTTGGATAGCGGAGATACGCAGTATTTT CASSLDSGDTQYF
- few TRBJ2-7 TRBV6-5 TGTGCCAGCAGTTACGGGGACGGCTACGAGCAGTACTTC CASSYGDGYEQYF
- - TRBJ2-5 TRBV4-3 TGCGCCAGCAGCCAAGCGGGGGGCCAGGAGACCCAGTACTTC CASSQAGGQETQYF
TRBD1 few TRBJ1-2 TRBV29-1 TGCAGCGTTTCGACGACAGGGATGTATGGCTACACCTTC CSVSTTGMYGYTF
TRBD1 - TRBJ1-1 TRBV20-1 TGCAGTGCTCCGACAGGGGGCCTCCTCGCTGAAGCTTTCTTT CSAPTGGLLAEAFF
TRBD2 once TRBJ2-1 TRBV7-3 TGTGCCAGCAGCTCACTAGCGGGGGATCACAATGAGCAGTTCTTC CASSSLAGDHNEQFF
- - TRBJ2-1 TRBV21-1 TGTGCCAGCAGCAAAGGCAGCCTAGCGGGGGAGCAGTTCTTC CASSKGSLAGEQFF
TRBD2 few TRBJ2-1 TRBV27 TGTGCCAGCAGTTATATAGGACTAGCGGGAAAGAAGAATGAGCAGTTCTTC CASSYIGLAGKKNEQFF
- - TRBJ2-2 TRBV11-2 TGTGCCAGCAGCTTTCAGCAGGGAACGAACACCGGGGAGCTGTTTTTT CASSFQQGTNTGELFF
TRBD2 - TRBJ2-5 TRBV20-1 TGCAGTGCTAGTCGCCTAGCGGGAGTGGGGACCCAGTACTTC CSASRLAGVGTQYF
- - TRBJ2-3 TRBV7-6 TGTGCCAGCAGCTCTGAGGATACGCAGTATTTT CASSSEDTQYF
TRBD2 few TRBJ2-1 TRBV4-3 TGCGCCAGCAGCCAAGATGAGGGACTAGAGCAGTTCTTC CASSQDEGLEQFF
- - TRBJ1-3 TRBV20-1 TGCAGTGCTAGTAGGTCTGTTGGGAACACCATATATTTT CSASRSVGNTIYF
- - TRBJ1-6 TRBV28 TGTGCCAGCAGTTCGGGGGGTTTAAATTCACCCCTCCACTTT CASSSGGLNSPLHF
- many TRBJ2-3 TRBV6-2/TRBV6-3 TGTGCCAGCAGATCCCCCTCGGATACGCAGTATTTT CASRSPSDTQYF
- few TRBJ1-3 TRBV29-1 TGCAGCGTTGAAGAGAACACCATATATTTT CSVEENTIYF
- - TRBJ2-7 TRBV5-1 TGCGCCAGCAGCTTGTCGGGCACCATGACGTCCTACGAGCAGTACTTC CASSLSGTMTSYEQYF
- few TRBJ1-2 TRBV5-1 TGCGCCAGCAGCTTGACAGATGACTATGGCTACACCTTC CASSLTDDYGYTF
TRBD2 few TRBJ2-5 TRBV10-3 TGTGCCATCAGTGAGTCGACTAGCGACCAAGAGACCCAGTACTTC CAISESTSDQETQYF
- - TRBJ1-2 TRBV6-1 TGTGCCAGCAGTGAGGATGGGGGGTCTTCGTGGGGCTACACCTTC CASSEDGGSSWGYTF
- - TRBJ2-5 TRBV28 TGTGCCAGCAGTTTAAGGCAGGGGAGAGAGACCCAGTACTTC CASSLRQGRETQYF
- few TRBJ2-3 TRBV5-1 TGCGCCAGCAGCTCGCCTCCGGGCTCGAACACAGATACGCAGTATTTT CASSSPPGSNTDTQYF
TRBD2 - TRBJ2-2 TRBV15 TGTGCCACCAGCAGAGTTTACGGGACTAGAGGTACCGGGGAGCTGTTTTTT CATSRVYGTRGTGELFF
- - TRBJ2-2 TRBV15 TGTGCCACCAGCAGAGCTTGGGACACCGGGGAGCTGTTTTTT CATSRAWDTGELFF
TRBD1 few TRBJ2-5 TRBV4-2 TGTGCCAGCAGCCAGGACAGGCTCCAAGAGACCCAGTACTTC CASSQDRLQETQYF
- - TRBJ2-6 TRBV9 TGTGCCAGCAGCGTAGCCTCTGGGGCCAACGTCCTGACTTTC CASSVASGANVLTF
- few TRBJ1-1 TRBV24-1 TGTGCCACCAGTGCCTGGGAGAACACTGAAGCTTTCTTT CATSAWENTEAFF
- - TRBJ2-7 TRBV4-1 TGCGCCAGCAGCCAAGAACAGGGTCTAGCCTACGAGCAGTACTTC CASSQEQGLAYEQYF
TRBD2 - TRBJ2-1 TRBV5-1 TGCGCCAGCAGCTTGGCCAGCGGGAGGTTGGGCAATGAGCAGTTCTTC CASSLASGRLGNEQFF
TRBD1 few TRBJ2-3 TRBV14 TGTGCCAGCAGCAAACGGACAGGGGGCACAGATACGCAGTATTTT CASSKRTGGTDTQYF
- - TRBJ2-1 TRBV7-2 TGTGCCAGCAGCTTCGACGCCCTATCGGGGAATGAGCAGTTCTTC CASSFDALSGNEQFF
TRBD1 - TRBJ1-1 TRBV28 TGTGCCAGCAGTCCTGACAGGGGTGACACTGAAGCTTTCTTT CASSPDRGDTEAFF
- once TRBJ2-5 TRBV28 TGTGCCAGCAGTTTGGGTTCGGAAGAGACCCAGTACTTC CASSLGSEETQYF
TRBD1 - TRBJ1-2 TRBV20-1 TGCAGTGCTAGACCCGCGGGACAGGTGGACTATGGCTACACCTTC CSARPAGQVDYGYTF
- - TRBJ2-1 TRBV5-6 TGTGCCAGCAGCTTGTTCAGGGGCTCCTACAATGAGCAGTTCTTC CASSLFRGSYNEQFF
TRBD1 few TRBJ1-5 TRBV27 TGTGCCAGCAGTTGGTCTAGGGACAGGAATCAGCCCCAGCATTTT CASSWSRDRNQPQHF
TRBD2 - TRBJ2-3 TRBV20-1 TGCAGTGCTAGAACTCTAGCGGGGGCCACCACAGATACGCAGTATTTT CSARTLAGATTDTQYF
- - TRBJ1-6 TRBV27 TGTGCCAGCAGCCAGACCGGGCCCCCAAATTCACCCCTCCACTTT CASSQTGPPNSPLHF